One sample yielded the 18 T cell receptor beta chains listed below, sequenced in a study of blood T cell repertoires in COVID-19. Sequenced by immunoSEQ multiplex PCR; TCRdb stores in-frame clones only, minus some. The data hold 30,000 to 45,000 clones, with 85% observed a single time. What was sequenced was peripheral blood. The receptors shown here come from a human donor in a cohort sampled during active COVID-19.

In its sample, this clone was seen once. This chain links TRBV10-3 with TRBJ2-5; D possibly corresponds to TRBD2 (5 bases). This CDR3 is built from 16 residues. CDR1 ENHRY and CDR2 SYGVKD come from the germline V gene. Trimming left V 0 bases short and J 3 bases short, with 14 bases between. DNA of the CDR3: TGTGCCATCAGTGAGTCTGGCAGGAGGAATAAAGAGACCCAGTACTTC. Protein sequence: CAISESGRRNKETQYF.

The table lists this clone with a few counts. The chain links TRBV6-6 to TRBJ2-1; no clear D. Trimming stripped 7 bases from V and 10 bases from J, with 8 bases between. The CDR3 is 10 residues long. Germline V gene lookup returns CDR1 MNHNY and CDR2 SVGAGI (reference sequence). This CDR3 is CASKTPEQFF. DNA for the CDR3: TGTGCCAGCAAGACTCCCGAGCAGTTCTTC.

CDR3 region: CASRLGQGGAFF. In DNA form, the CDR3 reads TGTGCCAGCAGACTTGGACAGGGAGGAGCTTTCTTT. The chain joins TRBV6-6 to TRBJ1-1; 8 positions match TRBD1. After removal of 6 bases from V and 10 bases from J, the junction contained 7 bases not matched to a gene. The germline V gene encodes CDR1 MNHNY and CDR2 SVGAGI (reference sequence). The CDR3 is 12 residues long.

V gene TRBV6-5 combines with J gene TRBJ1-2; 9 nucleotides align to TRBD1. The V and J ends lost 5 bases and 4 bases, in that order; junction bases with no gene match: 8. CDR1 is MNHEY and CDR2 is SVGAGI in the germline V gene. The CDR3 contains 15 residues. The CDR3 DNA reads TGTGCCAGCAGTAAACAGGGGGCGCATGGCTATGGCTACACCTTC. Its translation is CASSKQGAHGYGYTF.

J is TRBJ1-4 and V is TRBV23-1, with a tentative D call TRBD1 (6 bases). TRBV23-1 is assigned to the ORF class and has an uncertain function. V lost 6 bases and J lost 8, with 22 bases in between. The CDR3 consists of 16 residues. CDR3 loop: CASSPEGEFRSEKLFF. The CDR3 DNA reads as TGCGCCAGCAGCCCAGAGGGGGAGTTTAGGTCGGAAAAACTGTTTTTT.

This chain uses TRBV11-1 with TRBJ1-1; perhaps TRBD1 as D (6 bases). The CDR3 totals 14 residues. Germline V gene lookup returns CDR1 SGHAT and CDR2 FQDESV (reference sequence). The V end lost 5 bases, the J end lost 0 bases, and 10 bases lay between the germline ends. The CDR3 coding sequence is TGTGCCAGCAGCCCCACAGGGATGAACACTGAAGCTTTCTTT. It translates to CASSPTGMNTEAFF.

This chain uses TRBV7-2 with TRBJ2-5; 14 bases agree with TRBD2. The CDR3 totals 18 residues. After removal of 1 base from V and 3 bases from J, the junction contained 7 bases not matched to a gene. Germline-derived CDR1 and CDR2 are SGHTA and FQGNSA. The CDR3 coding sequence is TGTGCCAGCAGCTTAGTGACTAGCGGGGGGGCAAGCGAAGAGACCCAGTACTTC. It yields the protein CASSLVTSGGASEETQYF.

The CDR3 reads CATQGTPNTGELFF. The CDR3 coding sequence is TGTGCCACGCAGGGGACCCCGAACACCGGGGAGCTGTTTTTT. The chain joins TRBV2 to TRBJ2-2; D is possibly TRBD1 (6 bases). V was shortened by 10 bases and J by 0 bases, with 12 bases between the two germline ends. Germline V lookup: CDR1 SNHLY, CDR2 FYNNEI. This CDR3 has 14 residues.

The chain carries TRBV5-8 and TRBJ1-2; 7 nucleotides align to TRBD1. CDR1 is SGHTS, CDR2 YDEGEE, per germline. V was pared by 2 bases and J by 7 bases, with 5 bases of the junction left unmatched. The CDR3 spans 13 residues. The DNA for the CDR3 is TGTGCCAGCAGCTTTACAGGGGTTTCTGGCTACACCTTC. It is translated as CASSFTGVSGYTF.

The J gene is TRBJ1-5, the V gene TRBV5-1; 7 nucleotides align to TRBD1. Trimming at V came to 4 bases and at J to 6 bases, leaving 7 bases not matched to a gene. The CDR3 consists of 14 residues. Germline loops: CDR1 SGHRS, CDR2 YFSETQ. In DNA, the CDR3 is TGCGCCAGCAGCCTTGGAGGGGGCGGTCAGCCCCAGCATTTT. This codes for CASSLGGGGQPQHF.

The rearrangement links TRBV29-1 to TRBJ2-5, with a weak D call TRBD1 (6 bases). This CDR3 is built from 15 residues. CDR1 SQVTM and CDR2 ANQGSEA come from the germline V gene. V lost 5 bases to trimming and J lost 1 base, with 17 bases between them. The CDR3 DNA reads TGCAGCGTTCAGGTAACAGGGACACCCCAAGAGACCCAGTACTTC. This codes for CSVQVTGTPQETQYF.

V usage is TRBV12-5 and J usage is TRBJ2-3; 9 bases agree with TRBD2. Germline V gene data show CDR1 as LGHNT and CDR2 as FRNRAP. The junction had 6 bases not matched to a gene; V was cut back by 4 bases and J by 10 bases. CDR3 length: 13 residues. The CDR3 coding sequence is TGTGCTAGTGGTTCTAGCGGGGACGAGTCGCAGTATTTT. It is translated as CASGSSGDESQYF.

This chain connects TRBV7-2 to TRBJ2-5, with 11 bases matching TRBD2. Germline-derived CDR1 and CDR2 are SGHTA and FQGNSA. This CDR3 has 16 amino acids. V shed 3 bases and J 4 bases; nucleotides not matched to a gene: 7. Here the CDR3 reads CASSLMGLAEGETQYF. CDR3 sequence (DNA): TGTGCCAGCAGCTTGATGGGACTAGCGGAGGGAGAGACCCAGTACTTC.

This clone occurred a few times. The V gene is TRBV4-3, the J gene TRBJ1-6; D unclear. Germline V gene lookup returns CDR1 LGHNA and CDR2 YSLEER. V lost 0 bases and J 0 bases, leaving 3 bases between the germline ends. The CDR3 has 15 residues. This chain's CDR3 is CASSQDNSYNSPLHF. CDR3 bases: TGCGCCAGCAGCCAAGACAACTCCTATAATTCACCCCTCCACTTT.

The chain combines TRBV5-6 with TRBJ2-7, with TRBD1 matching over 7 bases. This CDR3 contains 16 residues. J lost 1 base, V lost 0 bases, and 7 bases had no gene match. From germline, CDR1 is SGHDT and CDR2 YYEEEE. In DNA, the CDR3 is TGTGCCAGCAGCTTGGTAGGGGAGACAGGGTCCTACGAGCAGTACTTC. It encodes CASSLVGETGSYEQYF.

This rearrangement joins TRBV5-4 to TRBJ1-2, with TRBD1 identical over 9 bases. The CDR3 consists of 18 residues. Germline assignment: CDR1 SGHNT and CDR2 YYREEE (reference sequence). V shed 4 bases and J 0 bases; nucleotides not matched to a gene: 13. CDR3 bases: TGTGCCAGCAGCCGGGGGTCGGACAGGGGATTCTCTAACTATGGCTACACCTTC. Translated: CASSRGSDRGFSNYGYTF.

J is TRBJ1-6 and V is TRBV5-1, with 9 bases that match TRBD1. Germline-derived CDR1 and CDR2 are SGHRS and YFSETQ. The CDR3 length is 14 residues. V shed 4 bases, J shed 7 bases, and the junction held 3 bases outside the gene matches. The CDR3 here is CASSGGQGNSPLHF. The CDR3, as DNA: TGCGCCAGCAGCGGGGGACAGGGAAATTCACCCCTCCACTTT.

The chain recombines TRBV2 with TRBJ1-3; 8 bases align to TRBD1. Germline loops: CDR1 SNHLY, CDR2 FYNNEI. This CDR3 is built from 15 residues. The ends lost 5 bases at V and 2 bases at J; junction bases unmatched: 5. CDR3 in amino acids: CASSRQGLAGNTIYF. Written as DNA, the CDR3 is TGTGCCAGCAGTCGACAGGGGTTGGCTGGAAACACCATATATTTT. Variable domain in full (rest from reference TRBV2 and TRBJ1-3): EPEVTQTPSHQVTQMGQEVILRCVPISNHLYFYWYRQILGQKVEFLVSFYNNEISEKSEIFDDQFSVERPDGSNFTLKIRSTKLEDSAMYFCASSRQGLAGNTIYFGEGSWLTVV.